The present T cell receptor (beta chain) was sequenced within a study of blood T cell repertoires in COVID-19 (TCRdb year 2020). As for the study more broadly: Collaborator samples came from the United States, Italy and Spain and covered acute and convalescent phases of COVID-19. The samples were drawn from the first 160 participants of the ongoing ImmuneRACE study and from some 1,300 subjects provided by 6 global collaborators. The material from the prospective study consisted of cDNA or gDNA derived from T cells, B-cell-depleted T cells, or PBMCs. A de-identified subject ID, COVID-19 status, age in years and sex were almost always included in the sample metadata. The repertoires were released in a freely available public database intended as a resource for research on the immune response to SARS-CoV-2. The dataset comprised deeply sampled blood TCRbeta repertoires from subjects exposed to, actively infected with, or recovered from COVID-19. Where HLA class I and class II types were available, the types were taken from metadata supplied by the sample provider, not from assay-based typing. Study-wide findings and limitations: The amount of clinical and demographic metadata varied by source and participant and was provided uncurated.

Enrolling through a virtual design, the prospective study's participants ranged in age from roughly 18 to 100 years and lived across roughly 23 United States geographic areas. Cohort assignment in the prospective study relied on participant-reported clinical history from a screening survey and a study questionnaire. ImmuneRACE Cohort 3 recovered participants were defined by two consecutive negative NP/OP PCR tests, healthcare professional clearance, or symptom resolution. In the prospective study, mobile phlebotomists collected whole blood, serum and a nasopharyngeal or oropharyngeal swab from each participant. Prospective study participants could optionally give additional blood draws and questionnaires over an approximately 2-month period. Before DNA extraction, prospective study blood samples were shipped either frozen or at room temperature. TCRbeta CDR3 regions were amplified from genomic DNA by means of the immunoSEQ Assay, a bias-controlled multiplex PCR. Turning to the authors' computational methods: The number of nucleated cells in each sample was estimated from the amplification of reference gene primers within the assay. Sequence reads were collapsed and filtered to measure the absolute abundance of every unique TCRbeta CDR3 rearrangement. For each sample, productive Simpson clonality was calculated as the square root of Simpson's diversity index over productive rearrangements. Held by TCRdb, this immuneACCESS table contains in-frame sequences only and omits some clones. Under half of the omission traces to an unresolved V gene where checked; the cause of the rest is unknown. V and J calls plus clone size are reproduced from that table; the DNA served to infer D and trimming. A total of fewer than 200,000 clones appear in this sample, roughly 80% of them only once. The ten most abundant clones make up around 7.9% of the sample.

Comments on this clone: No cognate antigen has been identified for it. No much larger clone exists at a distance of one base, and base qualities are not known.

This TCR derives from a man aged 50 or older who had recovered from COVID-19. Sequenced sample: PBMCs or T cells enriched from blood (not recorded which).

The DNA is as follows: TGTGCCAGCAGCTTAACCGGGACAGGAAATTCACCCCTCCACTTT. This sequence encodes CASSLTGTGNSPLHF. The rearrangement combines TRBV7-8 with TRBJ1-6; 8 bases in the junction line up with TRBD1. Relative to germline, V is missing 2 bases and J is missing 7 bases, with 4 bases of the junction outside any gene match. Including the terminal cysteine and phenylalanine, the CDR3 comprises 15 residues. Just CDR3 DNA is preserved here, 45 bases in frame from base 1. CDR1 SGHVS and CDR2 FQNEAQ are derived from the germline V gene.